The rows below give T cell receptor beta chains drawn from one sample of a study of T cells in Graves' hyperthyroidism and ophthalmopathy. TCRdb reprocessed the multiplex PCR reads with MiXCR, giving one entry per CDR3 protein. This repertoire shows around 700,000 distinct CDR3 sequences, over 35% found once; its top ten account for about a third. Specimen: blood. Receptors originate from a woman aged 40 to 55 with Graves' hyperthyroidism. Both conserved end residues are part of each CDR3. Fields, in order: clone size, J gene, D gene, V gene, CDR3 protein, CDR3 DNA. A D gene is named only where the DNA matches it firmly. Expanded clones are given a class, and other clones once, few, many or no size at all.

NA,TRBJ1-5,NA,TRBV20-1,CSASTPEINQPQHF,TGCAGTGCTAGTACGCCAGAAATCAATCAGCCCCAGCATTTT
NA,TRBJ2-5,NA,TRBV6-2/TRBV6-3,CASSPTRKETQYF,TGTGCCAGCTCACCCACAAGAAAAGAGACCCAGTACTTC
many,TRBJ1-1,NA,TRBV7-2,CASNLNEPEAFF,TGTGCCAGCAACCTCAATGAACCGGAAGCTTTCTTT
NA,TRBJ1-4,NA,TRBV29-1,CSVGGGNEKLFF,TGCAGCGTTGGTGGGGGCAATGAAAAACTGTTTTTT
once,TRBJ1-5,NA,TRBV19,CASTPSHSNQPQHF,TGTGCCAGTACCCCTTCCCATAGCAATCAGCCCCAGCATTTT
few,TRBJ2-1,NA,TRBV7-2,CASRLGGLLYNEQFF,TGTGCCAGCCGGTTGGGGGGACTTCTATACAATGAGCAGTTCTTC
many,TRBJ2-2,NA,TRBV12-3/TRBV12-4,CASRIGTVNTGELFF,TGTGCCAGCCGAATCGGGACGGTGAACACCGGGGAGCTGTTTTTT
NA,TRBJ2-2,TRBD2,TRBV4-3,CASSQGQRGGTGELFF,TGCGCCAGCAGCCAAGGGCAACGGGGGGGCACCGGGGAGCTGTTTTTT
few,TRBJ1-1,NA,TRBV7-2,CASSATTVNTEAFF,TGTGCCAGCAGCGCGACGACTGTGAACACTGAAGCTTTCTTT
NA,TRBJ1-1,NA,TRBV7-9,CASRGSVASPEAFF,TGTGCCAGCCGAGGTTCCGTAGCTTCTCCCGAAGCTTTCTTT
many,TRBJ2-5,NA,TRBV19,CASSTRDETQYF,TGTGCCAGTAGTACAAGGGATGAGACCCAGTACTTC
NA,TRBJ1-5,NA,TRBV15,CATSQARNSNQPQHF,TGTGCCACCAGCCAGGCCAGGAATAGCAATCAGCCCCAGCATTTT
many,TRBJ2-5,TRBD1,TRBV5-8,CASSPRQGRVGETQYF,TGTGCCAGCAGCCCCCGACAGGGTAGGGTCGGAGAGACCCAGTACTTC
NA,TRBJ1-5,TRBD1,TRBV5-6,CASSSRGQGGNQPQHF,TGTGCCAGCAGCTCCAGGGGACAGGGGGGGAATCAGCCCCAGCATTTT
NA,TRBJ2-5,NA,TRBV10-3,CAIRPVGQWETQYF,TGTGCCATCAGACCTGTCGGACAGTGGGAGACCCAGTACTTC
NA,TRBJ1-5,NA,TRBV12-3/TRBV12-4,CASSLSGGSQHF,TGTGCCAGCAGTTTGTCGGGGGGATCCCAGCATTTT
NA,TRBJ2-7,TRBD1,TRBV25-1,CASRSTGGAYERYF,TGTGCCAGCAGATCCACAGGGGGTGCCTACGAGCGGTACTTC
many,TRBJ2-6,NA,TRBV25-1,CASSDGSVGANVLTF,TGTGCCAGCAGTGATGGGTCAGTTGGGGCCAACGTCCTGACTTTC
many,TRBJ1-2,NA,TRBV7-2,CASSLRSRERYTF,TGTGCCAGCAGCTTAAGGTCCAGGGAGCGCTACACCTTC
many,TRBJ1-6,TRBD1,TRBV6-5,CASSYTWTGLNSPLHF,TGTGCCAGCAGTTACACATGGACAGGCCTTAATTCACCCCTCCACTTT
many,TRBJ1-5,NA,TRBV10-1,CANSPGVANQPQHF,TGCGCCAACTCGCCGGGGGTTGCCAATCAGCCCCAGCATTTT
few,TRBJ2-7,NA,TRBV6-5,CASSYSQRATYEQYF,TGTGCCAGCAGTTACTCACAGCGGGCCACCTACGAGCAGTACTTC
many,TRBJ1-2,NA,TRBV25-1,CASSGHYGYTF,TGTGCCAGCAGTGGGCACTATGGCTACACCTTC
NA,TRBJ1-6,TRBD1,TRBV10-1,CAIRPGQNNSPLHF,TGTGCCATCAGACCGGGACAGAATAATTCACCCCTCCACTTT
many,TRBJ2-2,TRBD1,TRBV7-9,CASSLAGGTGELFF,TGTGCTAGCAGCTTAGCAGGGGGTACCGGGGAGCTGTTTTTT
few,TRBJ1-1,NA,TRBV5-1,CASSLGPRMNTEAFF,TGCGCCAGCAGCCTAGGACCGCGGATGAACACTGAAGCTTTCTTT
NA,TRBJ1-6,NA,TRBV7-9,CASSLGQDSPLHF,TGTGCCAGCAGCTTGGGGCAGGATTCACCCCTCCACTTT
few,TRBJ1-4,NA,TRBV7-2,CASSPMRREKLFF,TGTGCCAGCAGCCCCATGAGGAGGGAAAAACTGTTTTTT
many,TRBJ1-5,NA,TRBV24-1,CATSDLHGSSNQPQHF,TGTGCCACCAGTGATTTGCATGGGAGCAGCAATCAGCCCCAGCATTTT
many,TRBJ2-5,NA,TRBV9,CASSATGQETQYF,TGTGCCAGCAGCGCGACGGGGCAAGAGACCCAGTACTTC
NA,TRBJ1-3,TRBD1,TRBV7-2,CASSTQGAGGNTIYF,TGTGCCAGCAGCACCCAGGGGGCCGGTGGAAACACCATATATTTT
many,TRBJ1-5,NA,TRBV29-1,CSVEGTDSNQPQHF,TGCAGCGTTGAGGGGACGGATAGCAATCAGCCCCAGCATTTT
NA,TRBJ2-7,TRBD2,TRBV7-8,CASSFGGGAARQYF,TGTGCCAGCAGCTTCGGCGGGGGGGCCGCTAGGCAGTACTTC
few,TRBJ1-2,NA,TRBV4-2,CASSQGPLGYGYTF,TGTGCCAGCAGCCAAGGGCCCCTGGGGTATGGCTACACCTTC
many,TRBJ1-2,NA,TRBV7-6,CASSLGQAPNDYTF,TGTGCCAGCAGCTTAGGACAGGCGCCTAATGACTACACCTTC
NA,TRBJ1-5,NA,TRBV10-3,CAISRSDGTNQPQHF,TGTGCCATCAGTAGGTCCGATGGGACCAATCAGCCCCAGCATTTT
NA,TRBJ2-7,NA,TRBV5-1,CASSPGGGYNEQYF,TGCGCCAGCAGTCCCGGGGGCGGGTACAATGAGCAGTACTTC
NA,TRBJ2-7,NA,TRBV6-5,CASTSTTGFDEQYF,TGTGCCAGCACCTCAACTACAGGGTTTGACGAGCAGTACTTC
many,TRBJ2-7,NA,TRBV20-1,CSASGQFFSEQYF,TGCAGTGCTTCAGGTCAGTTTTTCTCCGAGCAGTACTTC
NA,TRBJ2-3,NA,TRBV7-2,CASSLGGATDTQYF,TGTGCCAGCAGCTTAGGGGGAGCCACAGATACGCAGTATTTT
NA,TRBJ1-5,TRBD1,TRBV6-5,CASRDDPGQVHQPQHF,TGTGCCAGCAGGGACGACCCGGGACAGGTACATCAGCCCCAGCATTTT
many,TRBJ2-5,TRBD1,TRBV7-2,CASSLGGQGPQYF,TGTGCCAGCAGCTTAGGGGGACAGGGCCCCCAGTACTTC
few,TRBJ1-2,TRBD1,TRBV6-5,CASLEWDRGTLNYGYTF,TGTGCCAGTCTTGAATGGGACAGGGGAACACTCAACTATGGCTACACCTTC
NA,TRBJ2-1,TRBD2,TRBV11-2,CASSSAGTRAEQFF,TGTGCCAGCAGCTCCGCCGGGACTAGAGCTGAGCAGTTCTTC
few,TRBJ2-7,NA,TRBV28,CASSRLQQGRHEQYF,TGTGCCAGCAGTCGCCTACAACAGGGAAGGCACGAGCAGTACTTC
many,TRBJ1-5,TRBD1,TRBV10-3,CATNSGTGGNQPQHF,TGTGCCACCAACTCCGGGACAGGGGGCAATCAGCCCCAGCATTTT
many,TRBJ1-1,NA,TRBV2,CASSPVGVESTEAFF,TGTGCCAGCAGCCCGGTGGGAGTCGAGAGCACTGAAGCTTTCTTT
many,TRBJ1-1,TRBD1,TRBV7-2,CASSIFPGTDTEAFF,TGTGCCAGCAGCATATTTCCCGGGACAGACACTGAAGCTTTCTTT